A single sample is the source of the 4 T cell receptor beta chains below, sequenced in a study of T cells in tuberculosis. After thawing and overnight rest, PBMC were stained with GMM-loaded CD1B tetramer, viability dye and anti-CD3 for sorting. The CD1B tetramers carried C32 glucose monomycolate purified from Rhodococcus equi. Sequencing used immunoSEQ multiplex PCR; TCRdb keeps in-frame clones, though not all of them. The repertoire holds roughly 92,000 clones, with roughly 90% as singletons. Material for sequencing was CD1b-GMM tetramer-negative cells sorted from PBMCs. The receptors stem from an adult woman with latent tuberculosis.

This chain links TRBV5-1 with TRBJ2-1, with TRBD2 as a possible D gene (5 bases). Trimming shortened V by 4 bases and J by 0 bases, and 17 bases separated the two germline ends. The CDR3 extends over 17 amino acids. The germline gives CDR1 SGHRS, CDR2 YFSETQ. DNA of the CDR3: TGCGCCAGCAGCCTGCCCCCGGGTGGGAGCTCCTACAATGAGCAGTTCTTC. This codes for CASSLPPGGSSYNEQFF.

This rearrangement joins TRBV14 to TRBJ2-3, with D perhaps TRBD1 (5 bases). The V and J ends lost 0 bases and 6 bases respectively, with 10 bases between them. CDR1 is SGHDN, CDR2 FVKESK, per germline. The length of the CDR3 is 14 residues. The CDR3 sequence: CASSQDNGADTQYF. The CDR3 coding sequence is TGTGCCAGCAGCCAAGATAATGGGGCCGATACGCAGTATTTT.

This chain uses TRBV7-9 with TRBJ2-2, with D unresolved. This CDR3 has 14 amino acids. Trimming took 1 base from V and 5 from J, leaving 8 bases between them. CDR1 and CDR2 (germline): SEHNR, FQNEAQ (reference sequence). As DNA, the CDR3 is TGTGCCAGCAGCTTAGGAGTGCAAACCGGGGAGCTGTTTTTT. Protein product: CASSLGVQTGELFF.

This clone has just one count. V usage is TRBV19 and J usage is TRBJ2-5; TRBD2 matches 11 bases. The CDR3 has 18 residues. Germline assignment: CDR1 LNHDA and CDR2 SQIVND (reference sequence). Trimming removed 1 base from V and 4 bases from J; junction bases left unmatched: 11. The chain's CDR3 is CASSIGGIAGGPVETQYF. In nucleotides, the CDR3 is TGTGCCAGTAGTATAGGAGGAATAGCGGGGGGGCCCGTAGAGACCCAGTACTTC.